The 4 T cell receptor beta chains given below trace back to one sample, sequenced in a study of cytotoxic CD8 clonotypes in ibrutinib-treated CLL. The protocol was immunoSEQ multiplex PCR, while the TCRdb copy is restricted to in-frame clones and leaves out a portion. The sample includes 150,000 or so clones, 80% of them seen just once. The starting material was PBMCs, obtained after 36 months of ibrutinib treatment. The receptors were gathered from a human donor with chronic lymphocytic leukemia.

The rearrangement joins TRBV2 to TRBJ1-5, with D uncertain. The germline gives CDR1 SNHLY, CDR2 FYNNEI. The CDR3 contains 15 residues. Trimming removed 4 bases from V and 4 bases from J, with 14 bases in between. The CDR3 DNA sequence: TGTGCCAGCAGTGTGAGAGACCGAGGAAATCAGCCCCAGCATTTT. Its translation is CASSVRDRGNQPQHF.

This clone was picked up a small number of times. V is TRBV9 and J is TRBJ2-7, with TRBD2 identical over 9 bases. V lost 2 bases and J lost 3; bases outside the gene matches: 6. Germline loops: CDR1 SGDLS, CDR2 YYNGEE. The CDR3 consists of 15 residues. The CDR3 is CASSVHKTSGYEQYF. The CDR3 DNA sequence: TGTGCCAGCAGCGTCCATAAGACTAGCGGCTACGAGCAGTACTTC.

J is TRBJ1-4 and V is TRBV15; 10 nucleotides match TRBD1. Trimming took 0 bases from V and 6 from J; bases not matched to a gene: 4. The CDR3 has 16 residues. The germline V gene has CDR1 LNHNV and CDR2 YYDKDF (reference sequence). The CDR3 nucleotides read TGTGCCACCAGCAGAGAACTCGGACAGGGGGATGAAAAACTGTTTTTT. Its translation: CATSRELGQGDEKLFF.

In this sample, this clone turned up a few times. V usage is TRBV2 and J usage is TRBJ1-5; D is uncertain. The ends were cut back, 3 bases at V and 1 base at J, with 7 bases in the middle. This CDR3 has 14 amino acids. Germline V lookup: CDR1 SNHLY, CDR2 FYNNEI. The DNA of the CDR3 is TGTGCCAGCAGTGACCGGCAGAGCAATCAGCCCCAGCATTTT. Translation gives CASSDRQSNQPQHF.